The TCR beta chain under discussion was sequenced for a study of shared clonotypes between healthy human individuals. CD45RO-negative cells were positively selected for CCR7, leaving out terminally differentiated effector memory CD45RA+ cells. Every contributor of samples was a Caucasian grown-up residing in Nashville, Tennessee. The V and J ends lost 1 base and 5 bases respectively, with 0 bases between them. The CDR3 consists of 11 residues. CDR1 is WSHSY and CDR2 is SAAADI in the germline V gene. Across several immunoSEQ plates, the genomic DNA of each subset was split evenly. In the original processing: ImmunoSEQ yielded junction-only sequences lacking quality scores, so filtering differed. Data came from immunoSEQ multiplex PCR; TCRdb stores just in-frame clones and leaves some out. That table is the source of V, J and clone size, and D and trimming were worked out from the DNA. The data hold about 2 million clones, with about 95% observed a single time.

This clone was found a few times. The specimen was naive CD8+ T cells sorted from blood. The sequence was collected from a young man in good health. This chain joins TRBV10-2 and TRBJ2-1, with D unresolved. The CDR3 DNA reads TGCGCCAGCAGTGAGTACAATGAGCAGTTCTTC. It translates to CASSEYNEQFF.